A single sample is the source of the 18 T cell receptor beta chains below, sequenced in a study of T cell responses to AZD1222 COVID-19 vaccine. Sequencing used immunoSEQ multiplex PCR; TCRdb keeps in-frame clones, though not all of them. This table has tens of thousands of clones, 80% to 90% appearing once. The specimen comprised peripheral blood, sampled on day 0 of AZD1222 vaccination. All receptors derive from an adult in good health.

This clone was picked up a small number of times. The rearrangement uses TRBV2 and TRBJ1-1; D is unclear. The CDR3 length is 16 residues. The ends were cut back, 5 bases at V and 5 bases at J, with 21 bases in the middle. The germline gives CDR1 SNHLY, CDR2 FYNNEI. CDR3 nucleotide sequence: TGTGCCAGCAGTCGGCCCCCGTCAGGTCGAAAGACTGAAGCTTTCTTT. It is translated as CASSRPPSGRKTEAFF.

The rearrangement joins TRBV28 to TRBJ1-1; D perhaps matches TRBD1 (5 bases). The CDR3 runs 15 residues. Trimming took 2 bases from V and 3 from J, leaving 13 bases between them. Germline V gene lookup returns CDR1 MDHEN and CDR2 SYDVKM. The CDR3 loop is CASSLVSRGDTEAFF. The CDR3 bases are TGTGCCAGCAGTTTAGTATCGCGGGGGGACACTGAAGCTTTCTTT. The variable domain in full, with the rest retrieved from reference TRBV28 and TRBJ1-1, is DVKVTQSSRYLVKRTGEKVFLECVQDMDHENMFWYRQDPGLGLRLIYFSYDVKMKEKGDIPEGYSVSREKKERFSLILESASTNQTSMYLCASSLVSRGDTEAFFGQGTRLTVV.

This clone was detected only a few times. The CDR3 reads CASSLGGRETQYF. The CDR3 coding sequence is TGTGCCAGTAGTTTGGGGGGGCGTGAGACCCAGTACTTC. The rearrangement links TRBV19 to TRBJ2-5; TRBD2 is a possible D gene (7 bases). The CDR3 contains 13 residues. The V gene's germline CDR1 is LNHDA and CDR2 SQIVND (reference sequence). V gave up 5 bases and J gave up 5 bases, with 12 bases separating them.

The chain joins TRBV28 to TRBJ1-1; TRBD1 might be the D (5 bases). The CDR3 spans 13 residues. Germline V gene lookup returns CDR1 MDHEN and CDR2 SYDVKM. V was cut by 1 base and J by 8 bases, with 11 bases left in between. CDR3 bases: TGTGCCAGCAGTTTATCTTTTAGGGGAGAAGCTTTCTTT. Translation: CASSLSFRGEAFF.

This clone appeared once. This chain links TRBV18 with TRBJ2-2; no clear D. With 3 bases removed from V and 7 bases from J, the gap between germline ends came to 15 bases. Germline V gene data show CDR1 as KGHSH and CDR2 as LQKENI. The CDR3 length is 15 residues. CDR3 bases: TGTGCCAGCTCACCCCAACACGGCCGATACGGGGAGCTGTTTTTT. This translates into CASSPQHGRYGELFF.

This rearrangement joins TRBV6-5 to TRBJ1-5; 7 nucleotides line up with TRBD1. The germline V gene encodes CDR1 MNHEY and CDR2 SVGAGI. V was pared by 5 bases and J by 4 bases, with 8 bases of the junction left unmatched. The CDR3 runs to 15 residues. CDR3: CASSPRGRGNQPQHF. As DNA, the CDR3 is TGTGCCAGCAGTCCCCGTGGCAGGGGGAATCAGCCCCAGCATTTT.

The sample holds a few counts of this clone. V usage is TRBV18 and J usage is TRBJ2-3; D call uncertain. In germline, CDR1 is KGHSH, CDR2 LQKENI. The CDR3 is made up of 16 amino acids. V dropped 3 bases and J dropped 0 bases, with 13 bases sitting between them. The CDR3 loop reads CASSPLGGRSTDTQYF. In DNA form, the CDR3 reads TGTGCCAGCTCACCTCTAGGCGGCCGCAGCACAGATACGCAGTATTTT.

The chain uses TRBV7-2 and TRBJ2-7; D possibly corresponds to TRBD2 (6 bases). Trimming took off 5 bases at V and 2 bases at J, with 16 bases between the two ends. Germline V gives CDR1 SGHTA, CDR2 FQGNSA. This CDR3 comprises 15 residues. The CDR3 loop is CASSLGWRLAYEQYF. DNA of the CDR3: TGTGCCAGCAGCCTAGGGTGGAGACTAGCCTACGAGCAGTACTTC.

The J gene is TRBJ1-1, the V gene TRBV18, with no clear D. Per the germline V gene, CDR1 is KGHSH and CDR2 is LQKENI. V was cut by 2 bases and J by 9 bases, with 13 bases left in between. CDR3 length: 13 amino acids. The DNA of the CDR3 is TGTGCCAGCTCACCAGGGCTTTCAGTTAAAGCTTTCTTT. This sequence encodes CASSPGLSVKAFF. Full variable domain (remainder filled in from reference TRBV18 and TRBJ1-1): NAGVMQNPRHLVRRRGQEARLRCSPMKGHSHVYWYRQLPEEGLKFMVYLQKENIIDESGMPKERFSAEFPKEGPSILRIQQVVRGDSAAYFCASSPGLSVKAFFGQGTRLTVV.

This clone has only one observation. The chain has TRBV24-1 and TRBJ2-6; D uncertain. The CDR3 is 16 residues long. Looked up from germline, CDR1 is KGHDR and CDR2 is SFDVKD. Trimming removed 4 bases at V and 1 base at J, with 10 bases between. This CDR3 is CATSDPKTSGANVLTF. The CDR3 nucleotides read TGTGCCACCAGTGACCCCAAGACTTCTGGGGCCAACGTCCTGACTTTC.

This clone was recorded only once. The chain employs TRBV4-2 and TRBJ2-3; 15 bases map to TRBD2. Looked up from germline, CDR1 is LGHNA and CDR2 is YNFKEQ. Unmatched junction bases numbered 3, after V lost 3 bases and J lost 2 bases. The CDR3 contains 17 residues. CDR3 loop: CASSQRTSGGVTDTQYF. For the CDR3, the DNA is TGTGCCAGCAGCCAGCGGACTAGCGGGGGGGTCACAGATACGCAGTATTTT.

This clone was counted only a few times. V is TRBV18 and J is TRBJ1-5; 9 bases agree with TRBD1. J gave up 8 bases and V 4 bases, and 3 bases lay outside the gene matches. The germline CDR1 and CDR2 sequences are KGHSH and LQKENI. The CDR3 has 13 amino acids. CDR3 region: CASSLTGGEPQHF. Written as DNA, the CDR3 is TGTGCCAGCTCACTAACAGGGGGCGAGCCCCAGCATTTT. The complete variable domain, with remaining parts taken from reference TRBV18 and TRBJ1-5, reads NAGVMQNPRHLVRRRGQEARLRCSPMKGHSHVYWYRQLPEEGLKFMVYLQKENIIDESGMPKERFSAEFPKEGPSILRIQQVVRGDSAAYFCASSLTGGEPQHFGDGTRLSIL.

This clone was seen a single time. The J gene is TRBJ1-1, the V gene TRBV3-1 (or the pseudogene TRBV3-2), with D tentatively TRBD1 (5 bases). V lost 4 bases and J 9 bases, leaving 15 bases between the germline ends. This CDR3 region has 13 residues. Germline-derived CDR1 and CDR2 are LGHDT and YNNKEL (reference sequence). The DNA of the CDR3 is TGTGCCAGCAGCCCGCCGGGACGGAGTCAAGCTTTCTTT. Encoded protein: CASSPPGRSQAFF.

CDR3 sequence reads: CASSPLRSISRTRTDTQYF. CDR3 nucleotides: TGTGCCAGCAGCCCCTTACGATCTATCTCGCGGACACGCACAGATACGCAGTATTTT. This chain connects TRBV7-3 to TRBJ2-3, with D possibly being TRBD1 (5 bases). V shed 5 bases and J shed 1 base, with 25 bases lying between them. Per the germline V gene, CDR1 is SGHTA and CDR2 is FQGTGA. This CDR3 is built from 19 residues.

CDR3 bases: TGTGCCAGCAGCCTAGGAGGGTTGGAGACCCAGTACTTC. This encodes CASSLGGLETQYF. The chain is built from TRBV7-7 and TRBJ2-5; weak D call: TRBD2 (6 bases). V gave up 5 bases and J gave up 5 bases, with 12 bases separating them. This CDR3 contains 13 residues. Germline CDR1 SSHAT, CDR2 FNYEAQ (reference sequence).

V usage is TRBV7-2 and J usage is TRBJ2-2; D not certain. V lost 2 bases and J lost 4, with 23 bases in between. The germline CDR1 and CDR2 sequences are SGHTA and FQGNSA. The CDR3 runs 19 residues. The CDR3 sequence: CASSLNPSTTSGVTGELFF. In DNA form, the CDR3 reads TGTGCCAGCAGCTTAAACCCCAGCACTACCTCAGGAGTCACCGGGGAGCTGTTTTTT.

V is TRBV6-5 and J is TRBJ1-4; 8 nucleotides align to TRBD1. The germline V gene encodes CDR1 MNHEY and CDR2 SVGAGI. The CDR3 is 16 amino acids. Losses at the gene ends were 2 bases for V and 7 bases for J; bases not matched to a gene: 9. CDR3 amino acids: CASSYTRTGRLEKLFF. CDR3 bases: TGTGCCAGCAGTTACACCCGGACAGGGCGGCTTGAAAAACTGTTTTTT.

The chain uses TRBV7-2 and TRBJ1-1; tentative D call: TRBD1 (6 bases). Germline V gene sequence: CDR1 SGHTA, CDR2 FQGNSA. The CDR3 extends over 15 amino acids. With 3 bases removed from V and 0 bases from J, the gap between germline ends came to 11 bases. The CDR3 nucleotides are TGTGCCAGCAGCTTTGGGACACTCATGAACACTGAAGCTTTCTTT. Encoded protein: CASSFGTLMNTEAFF.